Included here is one T cell receptor (beta chain) sequence, with context. This clone has a single count. Its specific antigen is unknown. Per-base quality was not reported, and no clone a single base away is much larger than it. The library came from the immunoSEQ multiplex PCR assay. A mixture of 60 forward primers for TCR Vbeta segments and 13 reverse primers for TCR Jbeta segments was used in the multiplex PCR. The CDR3 region of rearranged TCR beta genes was amplified from genomic DNA by a multiplex PCR assay. The Illumina HiSeq System was used to sequence the amplified TCR beta libraries as 87-base-pair reads. The published analysis was carried out like this. A later analysis tallied about 77 million unique TCR beta chains across the 666 repertoires, and about 12 million of those chains were shared by two or more donors. A nearest-neighbor algorithm error-corrected the raw reads and collapsed the reads into unique sequences, merging closely related sequences to remove PCR and sequencing errors. CDR3 sequences were aligned to IMGT reference sequences to assign V, D and J gene segments. For a sequence to be retained, a match of at least six nucleotides to both a V gene segment and a J gene segment was required. A rearrangement counted as productive if the CDR3 had no stop codons and remained in frame with V and J, and every other rearrangement counted as non-productive. Following IMGT convention, CDR3 was defined as the stretch from the second conserved V-encoded cysteine to the conserved J-encoded phenylalanine. Sequences without an unambiguous match to a single V gene segment were excluded from the earlier analysis of approximately 600 of the donors. An earlier analysis of a few hundred of the donors called V segments functional above 56.7% productive rearrangements and segregating when the between-donor standard deviation exceeded 5%. A statistical classification framework was built to diagnose cytomegalovirus status from the catalog of TCR beta chain sequences. A later analysis assigned V and J genes by comparing TCR nucleotide sequences with IMGT/GENE-DB human TR gene sequences. The TCRdist pipeline was used in a later analysis to assign CDR3 sequences and most-parsimonious VDJ recombination scenarios. A later analysis defined each TCR beta chain by its CDR3 amino acid sequence plus V-gene family, and excluded reads lacking a unique V-gene family. To address suspected cross-contamination and a sequencing artifact, a later analysis removed around 600 highly shared, low-generation-probability nucleotide sequences. A later analysis calculated a clonal expansion index for each public chain from normalized within-repertoire ranks of inferred template counts. Generation probabilities in a later analysis came from a VDJ recombination model fitted to out-of-frame rearrangements, and those results were checked against IGoR. In a later analysis, TCR-TCR, TCR-HLA and TCR-CMV co-occurrence was scored with hypergeometric tests, and a repertoire-size bias correction was applied to TCR pairs. False discovery rates were estimated in a later analysis by permuting HLA or CMV assignments 20 times. In a later analysis, co-occurring TCRs were grouped using DBSCAN, with TCRdist sequence similarity added in when clustering inside HLA-allele-positive subsets. Repertoires with fewer than 30,000 or more than 120,000 public chains were left out of co-occurrence clustering, as were five repertoires with anomalous nucleotide sharing. In TCRdb, the immuneACCESS table is reduced to in-frame sequences with V and J assigned. These tables do not hold every clone; where another copy was compared, an unresolved V gene accounts for under half, and the others remain unexplained. V, J and clone size are taken as reported in that table, and D and trimming were inferred from the DNA itself. In all, the sample holds some 71,000 clones, and 76% of those were seen once. The ten largest make up 3% to 4% of the sample.

This record comes from a study of cytomegalovirus exposure and HLA in healthy donors (TCRdb year 2017). The study in broad terms: An earlier analysis of about 560 of the donors reported 276 Gb of sequence data and 117 million unique TCR beta sequences obtained from approximately 180 million T cells. Across around 400 genotyped donors of the cohort, an average of roughly 200,000 unique TCR beta nucleotide sequences per donor were sequenced, and around 19% of those sequences were non-productive. Besides the first cohort of roughly 640 subjects, a separate validation cohort made up of 90 to 150 different subjects was used. Using immunosequencing, the study profiled T cell repertoires from some 670 subjects and related those repertoires to cytomegalovirus serostatus. Rather than drawing on any new phenotypic data, the later analysis identified candidate immune exposures from TCR beta sequences and the way those sequences occurred across donors. HLA typing included class I and class II loci at four-digit resolution. High-throughput TCR immunosequencing, statistical association of individual TCRs with disease status, and machine learning were combined to predict cytomegalovirus infection status. Of the 300 to 500 genotyped donors, 75% to 85% were placed in the genetic ancestry cluster associated with self-reported Caucasian donors. A later genetic analysis took genome-wide SNP genotypes for 398 of the 666 donors and used that subset as a discovery cohort. In a later analysis, previously published TCR beta repertoires from about 670 donors were re-analyzed and high-resolution HLA genotyping was added so that TCR occurrence patterns could be studied. The study was designed to test whether signatures of past pathogen exposure could be identified by cataloging public T cell receptors. Donor age, sex, ethnicity and CMV serostatus were collected together with the repertoire data. All discovery cohort repertoires had been generated on a single sequencing platform. An earlier analysis of approximately 630 of the donors applied high-throughput TCR beta sequencing to assess whether each TCR beta V gene segment acted as functional or pseudogenic. Typing coverage differed by locus: A, B, C, DRB1 and DQB1 were typed in about 629-640 donors, DQA1 in 522, DPA1 in over 600, and DPB1 in 472. An early release that covered some 640 HLA-typed donors contained approximately 300 gigabases of sequencing data and about 93 million unique TCR sequences. Because of strong linkage in the cohort, roughly five DR-DQ haplotypes were treated as single units for association and clustering.

Overall study results and their limits: The cohort was sequenced for TCR beta chains only, and without alpha or paired-chain data the features that could be detected were limited. Cytomegalovirus status was reported to be diagnosed by the classifier with high specificity and sensitivity in both the original and validation cohorts. A further reported finding was that TCR beta sequences accurately predicted the HLA-A and HLA-B alleles for most subjects in the first cohort. Because HLA typing was missing for some donors at each locus, association tests included only the typed subset. Several of the top co-occurrence clusters appeared to be linked to parvovirus B19, influenza, CMV and Epstein-Barr virus, according to a later analysis. Compared with the 666-donor mean, donors in an Asian-associated ancestry cluster had fewer N-insertions in productive TCRs, according to a later genetic analysis. In an earlier analysis of around 600 of the donors, most TCR beta V segments appeared in productive rearrangements about 90% or about 30% of the time, broadly matching IMGT annotations. According to a later analysis, most CMV-associated TCR beta chains appeared to be HLA-restricted, and the HLA associations seemed to be driven largely by CMV exposure. According to a later analysis, TCR association rates differed among HLA loci, with DRB1 alleles showing the most associated TCRs and HLA-C alleles showing the fewest. Strong co-occurrence of HLA alleles, especially DR and DQ, made assigning TCR associations to individual alleles difficult. According to the authors, the approach could potentially be generalized to other disease states and immunological phenotypes. A group of highly shared sequence variants was considered likely to be a technical artifact of the sequencing pipeline. About 15 rarely observed V segments, including chromosome 9 orphons, were excluded from the earlier analysis of several hundred of the donors because counts were too low. Linkage disequilibrium might explain the correlated functional status among segregating V segments, but an unknown experimental factor could not be excluded. Across donors, most TCR sequences were observed very rarely, whereas some public TCRs were present in many individuals. In the study, some 180 TCR beta chains were listed as associated with cytomegalovirus. Specific HLA alleles were associated with 16,951 TCR beta sequences at a false discovery rate of 0.05 in a later analysis. Presence/absence analyses assumed roughly uniform sequencing depth across donors, an assumption that may not hold. Immune exposure information for the cohort was limited to CMV serostatus. An association between a missense DCLRE1C variant and V-gene and J-gene trimming of TCR beta chains was found in a later genetic analysis and replicated in an independent cohort. In a later analysis, HLA-associated TCR beta chains were found to be more clonally expanded and to have lower generation probabilities than equally common non-associated chains. Three of the identified cytomegalovirus-associated TCR beta chains were confirmed in vitro to be specific for cytomegalovirus antigens.

The cohort comprised more than 550 healthy bone marrow donors. Cohort members were all nominally healthy when sampled, although unrecorded immune exposures were likely present. The donor was CMV seronegative and was included in the group of a few hundred seronegative cohort members. A peripheral blood sample was collected from each donor, and TCR beta sequencing was performed on peripheral blood mononuclear cells. Genomic DNA was extracted from the blood cell samples with the Qiagen DNeasy Blood Extraction Kit. The TCR was taken from a young man in good health and CMV-seronegative. Material for sequencing was PBMCs.

The DNA sequence is given as TGCGCCAGCAGTCTAGGTGGAACCGGGGAGCTGTTTTTT. Its coded protein is CASSLGGTGELFF. The sequence is built from TRBV5-1 and TRBJ2-2; the D gene is not confidently resolved. According to the germline V gene, CDR1 reads SGHRS and CDR2 reads YFSETQ. A distance of 10 bases separates the germline ends of V and J, which lose 5 bases and 5 bases respectively. The CDR3 holds 13 amino acids from the cysteine to the phenylalanine. The read is trimmed to its CDR3 DNA, 39 bases read in frame from base 1.